Following are 7 T cell receptor beta chains from one sample sequenced in a study of cytomegalovirus exposure and HLA in healthy donors. A multiplex PCR was run with 60 Vbeta primers and 13 Jbeta primers. Sequencing was performed with immunoSEQ multiplex PCR; in TCRdb, only in-frame clones are kept and a portion is missing. The sample lists 30,000 to 40,000 clones, roughly four fifths occurring once. Sequencing input: PBMCs. The origin of the receptors is a woman younger than 45 in good health and CMV-seropositive.

The chain carries TRBV19 and TRBJ2-2; 8 positions agree with TRBD2. J was trimmed by 5 bases and V by 7 bases; bases with no gene match: 12. CDR3 length: 16 residues. Germline V gives CDR1 LNHDA, CDR2 SQIVND (reference sequence). CDR3 nucleotide sequence: TGTGCCAGTACACTGGGACGGGGGGGCTATACCGGGGAGCTGTTTTTT. Translation: CASTLGRGGYTGELFF.

The chain combines TRBV5-1 with TRBJ2-1, with 12 nucleotides matching TRBD2. Germline lookup yields CDR1 SGHRS and CDR2 YFSETQ. The CDR3 loop spans 16 amino acids. The V and J ends lost 3 bases and 2 bases, in that order; junction bases with no gene match: 3. CDR3 residues: CASSYASGRAYNEQFF. DNA for the CDR3: TGCGCCAGCAGCTATGCTAGCGGGAGGGCCTACAATGAGCAGTTCTTC. Looking up the rest from reference TRBV5-1 and TRBJ2-1 gives the full variable domain: KAGVTQTPRYLIKTRGQQVTLSCSPISGHRSVSWYQQTPGQGLQFLFEYFSETQRNKGNFPGRFSGRQFSNSRSEMNVSTLELGDSALYLCASSYASGRAYNEQFFGPGTRLTVL.

The V call is TRBV28, the J call TRBJ1-1; D may be TRBD1 (6 bases). This CDR3 has 13 amino acids. Trimming took off 6 bases at V and 8 bases at J, with 16 bases between the two ends. Germline V gene sequence: CDR1 MDHEN, CDR2 SYDVKM. The CDR3 sequence: CASRRGQSSEAFF. The CDR3 DNA follows: TGTGCCAGCAGGAGAGGACAGTCCTCAGAAGCTTTCTTT.

This clone is a singleton in its sample. This rearrangement joins TRBV13 to TRBJ1-6; D perhaps matches TRBD1 (6 bases). Germline-derived CDR1 and CDR2 are PRHDT and FYEKMQ (reference sequence). This CDR3 has 16 residues. V lost 0 bases, J lost 9 bases, and 15 bases lay in between. The CDR3 DNA follows: TGTGCCAGCAGCTTAGGAGGGACACGGAGTGCTTCACCCCTCCACTTT. It codes for CASSLGGTRSASPLHF.

The chain employs TRBV30 and TRBJ1-4; no clear D. Germline CDR1 GTSNPN, CDR2 SVGIG (reference sequence). Deletions cut 1 base from V and 3 bases from J, with 12 bases between. The CDR3 covers 15 residues. As DNA, the CDR3 is TGTGCCTGGAGTGCTCCGACATTCGCTAATGAAAAACTGTTTTTT. This codes for CAWSAPTFANEKLFF.

Points on this clone: Sequence at one end of the junction differs from germline and may be a read error. The chain joins TRBV7-9 to TRBJ1-2; no definite D call. The CDR3 runs 15 residues. Germline V CDR1 and CDR2: SEHNR, FQNEAQ (reference sequence). DNA of the CDR3: TGTTCCAGCAGCTTAGTCAACGCACTCCTCTATGGCTACACCTTC. It encodes CSSSLVNALLYGYTF.

V and J are TRBV14 and TRBJ1-5; D not certain. This CDR3 has 13 residues. V shed 0 bases and J shed 3 bases, with 3 bases lying between them. The V gene's germline CDR1 is SGHDN and CDR2 FVKESK. The CDR3 sequence is CASSQDHNQPQHF. The CDR3 DNA sequence: TGTGCCAGCAGCCAAGATCACAATCAGCCCCAGCATTTT.